A single sample gave rise to the 7 T cell receptor beta chains below, sequenced in a study of T cells in Graves' hyperthyroidism and ophthalmopathy. TCR beta CDR3 regions were amplified from RNA transcripts. Using the HTBI primer set, a first-round RT-PCR was run on the TCR CDR3. One entry per CDR3 protein, called by TCRdb with MiXCR from the multiplex PCR reads. The sample has hundreds of thousands of distinct CDR3 sequences, around 14% seen once. The specimen was blood. These receptors originate from a young woman with Graves' hyperthyroidism that later progressed to Graves' ophthalmopathy.

In the case of this clonotype: Given a much more abundant clone one base away, this may be a read error. This chain connects TRBV6-2 or TRBV6-3 to TRBJ1-3; perhaps TRBD1 as D (5 bases). Germline V gene sequence: CDR1 MNHEY, CDR2 SVGEGT. This CDR3 spans 16 amino acids. The V end lost 6 bases, the J end lost 2 bases, and 17 bases lay between the germline ends. As DNA, the CDR3 is TGTGCCAGCAGGACCCGGGACGGACCCCCTGGAAACACCATATATTTT. Translated, it gives CASRTRDGPPGNTIYF.

The gene calls are TRBV6-1 and TRBJ2-7; TRBD2 aligns across 11 bases. Unmatched junction bases numbered 13, after V lost 6 bases and J lost 6 bases. This CDR3 is 16 amino acids long. Germline-derived CDR1 and CDR2 are MNHNS and SASEGT. The CDR3 is CASRSPLAGGPGEQYF. CDR3 DNA: TGTGCCAGCAGATCCCCTTTAGCGGGAGGGCCGGGCGAGCAGTACTTC.

This clonotype has ten or more counts. V and J are TRBV2 and TRBJ2-7, with 10 bases fitting TRBD2. CDR1 is SNHLY, CDR2 FYNNEI, per germline. Trimming removed 8 bases from V and 5 bases from J; junction bases left unmatched: 9. The CDR3 contains 14 residues. In DNA form, the CDR3 reads TGTGCCAGCGGTGCTAGCGGGAGACCCCACGAGCAGTACTTC. Translation gives CASGASGRPHEQYF.

This clonotype was seen repeatedly, ten times or more. Here the CDR3 reads CSASVQRNQPQHF. DNA for the CDR3: TGCAGTGCTAGTGTCCAGCGCAATCAGCCCCAGCATTTT. The chain has TRBV20-1 and TRBJ1-5, with D hard to call. CDR1 DFQATT and CDR2 SNEGSKA come from the germline V gene (reference sequence). The CDR3 has 13 residues. V lost 3 bases, J lost 2 bases, and 8 bases lay in between.

There are many counts of this clonotype. V gene TRBV28 combines with J gene TRBJ2-5; no clear D gene. Germline CDR1 reads MDHEN; CDR2 reads SYDVKM. There are 14 residues in the CDR3. V lost 5 bases, J lost 5 bases, and 15 bases lay in between. The CDR3: CASSPPGRGETQYF. Written as DNA, the CDR3 is TGTGCCAGCAGTCCCCCCGGGCGTGGGGAGACCCAGTACTTC.

In its sample, this clonotype was seen many times. The chain links TRBV11-2 to TRBJ2-3, with 15 bases that match TRBD2. Unmatched junction bases numbered 9, after V lost 5 bases and J lost 3 bases. The CDR3 length is 18 residues. Germline CDR1 SGHAT, CDR2 FQNNGV. The CDR3 protein is CASSPAGLAGGRTDTQYF. The CDR3 DNA follows: TGTGCCAGCAGCCCGGCGGGACTAGCGGGAGGTAGGACAGATACGCAGTATTTT.

The CDR3 is CASSQQQGLYEQYF. In DNA, the CDR3 is TGCGCCAGCAGCCAACAACAGGGATTGTACGAGCAGTACTTC. The chain joins TRBV4-1 to TRBJ2-7; tentatively, D is TRBD1 (6 bases). This CDR3 spans 14 amino acids. Germline CDR1 reads MGHRA; CDR2 reads YSYEKL. V lost 2 bases to trimming and J lost 4 bases, with 12 bases between them.